This T cell receptor beta chain is drawn from a study of shared clonotypes between healthy human individuals. Concerning this clone: Other DNA sequences in this sample translate to the same CDR3.

Assay used: immunoSEQ multiplex PCR; TCRdb lists only in-frame clones, some missing. This table holds about 1.1 million clones, around 82% found once. V was shortened by 2 bases and J by 3 bases, with 8 bases between the two germline ends. The CDR3 is 12 amino acids. Germline V gives CDR1 SQVTM, CDR2 ANQGSEA. Sequencing used memory CD4+ T cells from PBMCs. The subset is: CD45RA-negative fraction. V gene TRBV29-1 combines with J gene TRBJ2-7; maybe TRBD1 (5 bases). The clonotype originates from a man younger than 30 in good health. Some clones in this sample may be carry-over from other donors' samples. The CDR3 loop reads CSVELGRYEQYF. The CDR3 DNA is TGCAGCGTTGAATTGGGGCGCTACGAGCAGTACTTC.